This T cell receptor (beta chain) was identified during a study of cytomegalovirus exposure and HLA in healthy donors. The primer mix had 60 Vbeta and 13 Jbeta primers. The method was immunoSEQ multiplex PCR; TCRdb's version includes in-frame clones alone and lacks a portion of them. This sample carries 150,000 to 200,000 clones, over 75% of them seen once, and the ten largest clones take about 2.5%. Comments on this clone: Its antigen is unknown.

Whole-study findings and limits: An ancestry cluster, one associated with Asian ancestry, reportedly showed fewer N-insertions than the approximately 670-donor mean in a later analysis. An analysis done earlier found most TCR beta V segments productive about 90% or about 30% of the time. A later analysis showed HLA-associated TCR beta chains outstripping equally common others in clonal expansion.

With 4 bases removed from V and 3 bases from J, the gap between germline ends came to 10 bases. Germline CDR1 and CDR2: SGHTA and FQGNSA. The CDR3 length is 14 residues. The genes are TRBV7-2 and TRBJ1-5; tentative D call: TRBD1 (6 bases). The sequencing input was PBMCs. This TCR was recovered from a male donor in good health and CMV-seronegative. CDR3 loop: CASSSQGINQPQHF. CDR3 sequence (DNA): TGTGCCAGCAGCTCACAGGGAATCAATCAGCCCCAGCATTTT.